The 25 T cell receptor beta chains below come from one sample, sequenced in a study of Ad26.COV2.S vaccination and SARS-CoV-2 variants. Noted treatment: some 20 received Ad26.COV2.S at low or high dose, single or two shots; roughly five received placebo; per-sample allocation not given. Sample collection was performed on day 63 after the first vaccine or placebo injection. The method was immunoSEQ multiplex PCR; TCRdb's version includes in-frame clones alone and lacks a portion of them. The table records a few hundred thousand clones, 87% of them present only once. The sequences come from peripheral blood, collected in a trial of Ad26.COV2.S vaccine versus placebo. All receptors come from a person aged 18-60 years who received the Ad26.COV2.S COVID-19 vaccine or a placebo.

The gene calls are TRBV19 and TRBJ1-1; TRBD1 is a possible D gene (5 bases). There are 15 residues in the CDR3. V lost 5 bases and J lost 4, with 17 bases in between. Germline loops: CDR1 LNHDA, CDR2 SQIVND (reference sequence). The CDR3 DNA reads as TGTGCCAGTAGTTTGAACAGTAAGGGGAGCACTGAAGCTTTCTTT. This translates into CASSLNSKGSTEAFF.

This clone was found a few times. The chain uses TRBV7-8 and TRBJ1-5, with 7 bases identical to TRBD1. The J segment lost 1 base and the V segment lost 5 bases, leaving 5 bases of the junction unmatched. There are 15 residues in the CDR3. Per the germline V gene, CDR1 is SGHVS and CDR2 is FQNEAQ. CDR3 residues: CASSEDRASNQPQHF. CDR3 sequence (DNA): TGTGCCAGCAGCGAAGACAGGGCCAGCAATCAGCCCCAGCATTTT.

The chain carries TRBV5-6 and TRBJ2-2; 12 bases match TRBD1. Germline-derived CDR1 and CDR2 are SGHDT and YYEEEE. V lost 1 base, J lost 4 bases, and 2 bases stayed unmatched. The CDR3 loop spans 16 amino acids. CDR3 amino acids: CASSLRDRGLTGELFF. The DNA for the CDR3 is TGTGCCAGCAGCTTGAGGGACAGGGGGCTCACCGGGGAGCTGTTTTTT.

The chain joins TRBV7-2 to TRBJ2-3; D not resolved. Trimming removed 2 bases at V and 4 bases at J, with 10 bases between. The germline gives CDR1 SGHTA, CDR2 FQGNSA. The CDR3 totals 14 residues. DNA for the CDR3: TGTGCCAGCAGCTTAAAGGCAGGTCCAGATACGCAGTATTTT. Encoded protein: CASSLKAGPDTQYF. The variable domain in full, with the rest retrieved from reference TRBV7-2 and TRBJ2-3, is GAGVSQSPSNKVTEKGKDVELRCDPISGHTALYWYRQSLGQGLEFLIYFQGNSAPDKSGLPSDRFSAERTGGSVSTLTIQRTQQEDSAVYLCASSLKAGPDTQYFGPGTRLTVL.

The chain recombines TRBV29-1 with TRBJ2-7, with D possibly matching TRBD2 (5 bases). The CDR3 runs 12 residues. Germline lookup yields CDR1 SQVTM and CDR2 ANQGSEA. V was cut by 4 bases and J by 7 bases, with 14 bases left in between. The CDR3, as DNA: TGCAGCGTTGCCTTCAAAGGCGGGGAGCAGTACGTC. Its translation: CSVAFKGGEQYV.

CDR3 in amino acids: CASSLSTRGAYNEQFF. CDR3 nucleotide sequence: TGTGCCAGCAGTTTATCGACGCGGGGCGCCTACAATGAGCAGTTCTTC. This rearrangement joins TRBV27 to TRBJ2-1; D is possibly TRBD2 (6 bases). The V end lost 0 bases, the J end lost 2 bases, and 11 bases lay between the germline ends. The CDR3 is made up of 16 amino acids. Germline V gene data show CDR1 as MNHEY and CDR2 as SMNVEV (reference sequence).

The chain uses TRBV3-1 (or the pseudogene TRBV3-2) and TRBJ2-7; TRBD1 matches at 9 bases. V shed 1 base, J shed 5 bases, and the junction held 0 bases outside the gene matches. Germline values: CDR1 LGHDT, CDR2 YNNKEL (reference sequence). The CDR3 is 13 amino acids. DNA for the CDR3: TGTGCCAGCAGCCAAGGGACAGGGGACGAGCAGTACGTC. This codes for CASSQGTGDEQYV.

The chain is built from TRBV9 and TRBJ2-1, with 12 positions matching TRBD2. Trimming at V came to 6 bases and at J to 4 bases, leaving 5 bases not matched to a gene. Per the germline V gene, CDR1 is SGDLS and CDR2 is YYNGEE. This CDR3 contains 15 residues. The CDR3 DNA reads TGTGCCAGCACGGGGACTAGCGGGCTTTACAATGAGCAGTTCTTC. Encoded protein: CASTGTSGLYNEQFF.

This chain uses TRBV3-1 (or the pseudogene TRBV3-2) with TRBJ1-1, with D uncertain. V was clipped by 3 bases and J by 4 bases, with 12 bases between them. The CDR3 has 14 amino acids. The V gene's germline CDR1 is LGHDT and CDR2 YNNKEL (reference sequence). CDR3 protein: CASSQNPGGTEAFF. Written as DNA, the CDR3 is TGTGCCAGCAGCCAGAATCCGGGTGGCACTGAAGCTTTCTTT.

V usage is TRBV18 and J usage is TRBJ1-1; 7 bases are a match to TRBD1. The CDR3 consists of 18 residues. Germline loops: CDR1 KGHSH, CDR2 LQKENI. The V gene end was trimmed by 1 base and the J gene end by 0 bases; junction bases not matched to a gene: 11. CDR3 DNA: TGTGCCAGCTCACCACAGGTGGGCAGGGGGGGGATGAACACTGAAGCTTTCTTT. Translating gives CASSPQVGRGGMNTEAFF.

The genes are TRBV30 and TRBJ1-4; D possibly corresponds to TRBD1 (5 bases). This CDR3 has 11 amino acids. V was cut by 7 bases and J by 5 bases, with 8 bases left in between. CDR1 GTSNPN and CDR2 SVGIG come from the germline V gene (reference sequence). The CDR3 coding sequence is TGTGCCTCGTACAGGAATGAAAAACTGTTTTTT. This codes for CASYRNEKLFF. Based on the CDR3 plus reference TRBV30 and TRBJ1-4, the full variable domain is SQTIHQWPATLVQPVGSPLSLECTVEGTSNPNLYWYRQAAGRGLQLLFYSVGIGQISSEVPQNLSASRPQDRQFILSSKKLLLSDSGFYLCASYRNEKLFFGSGTQLSVL.

V gene TRBV6-5 combines with J gene TRBJ1-4; TRBD1 agrees at 10 bases. This CDR3 comprises 15 residues. The germline gives CDR1 MNHEY, CDR2 SVGAGI. The trim removed 5 bases at V and 3 bases at J, leaving 3 bases unmatched. In DNA, the CDR3 is TGTGCCAGCAGTCGGGACAGGGGACCTAATGAAAAACTGTTTTTT. This gives the protein CASSRDRGPNEKLFF.

V and J are TRBV6-2 or TRBV6-3 and TRBJ1-2; tentative D call: TRBD1 (5 bases). The CDR3 runs to 16 residues. CDR1 is MNHEY and CDR2 is SVGEGT in the germline V gene. Trimming shortened V by 0 bases and J by 1 base, and 12 bases separated the two germline ends. CDR3 nucleotides: TGTGCCAGCAGTTACTCGGGGGGACGGAGTAACTATGGCTACACCTTC. Its protein product is CASSYSGGRSNYGYTF.

The genes are TRBV12-3 or TRBV12-4 and TRBJ2-7; possible D gene TRBD2, 5 bases. Trimming stripped 7 bases from V and 5 bases from J, with 12 bases between. The CDR3 spans 12 residues. CDR3 nucleotides: TGTGCCAGCACCGCGGGTAGCCACGAGCAGTACGTC. Protein: CASTAGSHEQYV.

The chain combines TRBV24-1 with TRBJ2-2; TRBD1 matches 8 bases. Germline CDR1 and CDR2: KGHDR and SFDVKD. V gave up 4 bases and J gave up 5 bases; unmatched junction bases: 14. The CDR3 runs to 18 residues. CDR3 DNA: TGTGCCACCAGTGACCCAGAGGACAGGGCACTTAAGACCGGGGAGCTGTTTTTT. Protein: CATSDPEDRALKTGELFF.

J is TRBJ1-5 and V is TRBV10-3; D gene uncertain. From germline, CDR1 is ENHRY and CDR2 SYGVKD. Trimming left V 4 bases short and J 3 bases short, with 16 bases between. The CDR3 consists of 16 residues. CDR3 amino acids: CAISVSWALNNQPQHF. The CDR3 bases are TGTGCCATCAGTGTTTCCTGGGCCCTCAACAATCAGCCCCAGCATTTT.

The table lists this clone with a count of one. The chain recombines TRBV27 with TRBJ1-1, with TRBD1 identical over 11 bases. Germline CDR1 is MNHEY and CDR2 is SMNVEV (reference sequence). After removal of 4 bases from V and 4 bases from J, the junction contained 5 bases not matched to a gene. This CDR3 has 15 amino acids. The CDR3 loop is CASSSPDRGLTEAFF. The CDR3 DNA reads as TGTGCCAGCAGTTCTCCGGACAGGGGGCTCACTGAAGCTTTCTTT.

The chain joins TRBV9 to TRBJ2-7; D unresolved. V lost 2 bases and J lost 2, with 14 bases in between. The germline CDR1 and CDR2 sequences are SGDLS and YYNGEE. The CDR3 extends over 15 amino acids. CDR3 DNA sequence: TGTGCCAGCAGCGTGGGCCCAGGAGACCCCTACGAGCAGTACTTC. Amino acids: CASSVGPGDPYEQYF.

The rearrangement joins TRBV11-3 to TRBJ2-1, with D possibly being TRBD2 (6 bases). The CDR3 spans 13 residues. Trimming pared 0 bases from V and 14 bases from J, leaving 14 bases between. CDR1 is SGHNT and CDR2 is YENEEA in the germline V gene. The CDR3 bases are TGTGCCAGCAGCTTAGAACCACGCGGGACGGAGTTCTTC. Its protein is CASSLEPRGTEFF. The complete variable domain, with remaining parts taken from reference TRBV11-3 and TRBJ2-1, reads EAGVVQSPRYKIIEKKQPVAFWCNPISGHNTLYWYLQNLGQGPELLIRYENEEAVDDSQLPKDRFSAERLKGVDSTLKIQPAELGDSAVYLCASSLEPRGTEFFGPGTRLTVL.

This clone came up a few times. The gene calls are TRBV12-3 or TRBV12-4 and TRBJ2-1; D might be TRBD2 (5 bases). V shed 10 bases and J shed 9 bases, with 16 bases lying between them. This CDR3 contains 12 residues. Here the CDR3 DNA reads TGTGCCACCCATAGAGGGCCTAGTGAGCAGTTCTTC. Its translation is CATHRGPSEQFF.

The V and J genes are TRBV5-1 and TRBJ1-2, with D maybe TRBD1 (6 bases). CDR3 size: 15 residues. V was shortened by 4 bases and J by 8 bases, with 21 bases between the two germline ends. Germline V gives CDR1 SGHRS, CDR2 YFSETQ. The CDR3 DNA reads TGCGCCAGCAGCCAATCAACAGGGCCCGAGGGAGGCTACACCTTC. This sequence encodes CASSQSTGPEGGYTF.

The rearrangement links TRBV4-1 to TRBJ2-1; D perhaps matches TRBD1 (6 bases). Germline CDR1 reads MGHRA; CDR2 reads YSYEKL. The V and J ends lost 0 bases and 5 bases respectively, with 14 bases between them. The CDR3 runs 16 residues. The CDR3 DNA reads TGCGCCAGCAGCCAAGATCGGTGGGGGCCTAACAATGAGCAGTTCTTC. This encodes CASSQDRWGPNNEQFF.

The rearrangement links TRBV27 to TRBJ1-5, with D possibly being TRBD1 (6 bases). The CDR3 has 14 amino acids. The V gene lost 6 bases and the J gene lost 1 base, with 10 bases spanning the gap. Germline V CDR1 and CDR2: MNHEY, SMNVEV (reference sequence). The CDR3 sequence: CASRRTASNQPQHF. The CDR3 DNA is TGTGCCAGCAGGAGGACAGCGAGCAATCAGCCCCAGCATTTT.

The V gene is TRBV7-9, the J gene TRBJ1-3, with D unclear. The CDR3 has 17 residues. Germline CDR1 is SEHNR and CDR2 is FQNEAQ (reference sequence). V lost 9 bases to trimming and J lost 4 bases, with 25 bases between them. CDR3 in amino acids: CASTRSQRVAGGNTIYF. The CDR3 coding sequence is TGTGCCAGTACCCGGTCCCAACGGGTCGCGGGGGGAAACACCATATATTTT.

The chain joins TRBV4-2 to TRBJ1-2; tentative D call: TRBD1 (5 bases). Germline CDR1 reads LGHNA; CDR2 reads YNFKEQ. The CDR3 loop spans 16 amino acids. Between the trimmed V and J ends, which lost 0 bases and 5 bases, there was a span of 16 bases. CDR3 sequence reads: CASSQERNRGLYGYTF. The CDR3 DNA is TGTGCCAGCAGCCAAGAAAGAAATCGGGGCTTGTATGGCTACACCTTC.